The 21 T cell receptor beta chains presented below share a single source sample, sequenced in a study of blood T cell repertoires in COVID-19. Here immunoSEQ multiplex PCR was the method, and the copy in TCRdb shows in-frame clones only, minus some. In the table there are some 340,000 clones, more than 70% of which are singletons. The specimen sequenced was PBMCs or T cells enriched from blood (not recorded which). These receptors were obtained from a woman in her twenties or thirties who had recovered from COVID-19.

Regarding this clone: This sample includes further DNA sequences coding for the same CDR3. V usage is TRBV11-3 and J usage is TRBJ2-1, with TRBD2 matching 9 bases. With 0 bases clipped from V and 4 bases from J, the junction kept 4 bases outside the gene matches. From germline, CDR1 is SGHNT and CDR2 YENEEA. There are 16 residues in the CDR3. The CDR3 sequence: CASSLDGLAGYNEQFF. The CDR3, as DNA: TGTGCCAGCAGCTTAGATGGGCTAGCGGGGTACAATGAGCAGTTCTTC.

V and J are TRBV4-1 and TRBJ2-1; D gene unclear. The length of the CDR3 is 13 residues. Trimming removed 2 bases at V and 3 bases at J, with 5 bases between. Per germline, CDR1 MGHRA and CDR2 YSYEKL. The CDR3 region is CASSQIVYNEQFF. DNA of the CDR3: TGCGCCAGCAGCCAAATCGTCTACAATGAGCAGTTCTTC.

This chain joins TRBV9 and TRBJ1-2; tentatively, D is TRBD1 (5 bases). Germline-derived CDR1 and CDR2 are SGDLS and YYNGEE. Trimming took off 4 bases at V and 4 bases at J, with 17 bases between the two ends. The CDR3 is 15 amino acids. The CDR3 sequence is CASSPTTGLGYGYTF. The DNA for the CDR3 is TGTGCCAGCAGCCCCACAACGGGACTTGGCTATGGCTACACCTTC.

The chain uses TRBV11-2 and TRBJ2-1; TRBD1 aligns across 7 bases. This CDR3 is 13 amino acids long. V was clipped by 4 bases and J by 6 bases; unmatched bases: 3. The germline gives CDR1 SGHAT, CDR2 FQNNGV. The CDR3 sequence: CASSSDRINEQFF. CDR3 DNA: TGTGCCAGCAGCTCGGACAGGATCAATGAGCAGTTCTTC.

The rearrangement links TRBV5-6 to TRBJ1-2, with TRBD1 matching over 8 bases. The CDR3 spans 15 residues. The V gene's germline CDR1 is SGHDT and CDR2 YYEEEE. V dropped 0 bases and J dropped 5; count of bases not matched to a gene: 6. CDR3 in amino acids: CASSLDQGARYGYTF. In nucleotides, the CDR3 is TGTGCCAGCAGCTTGGACCAGGGGGCGAGGTATGGCTACACCTTC. Full variable domain (remainder filled in from reference TRBV5-6 and TRBJ1-2): DAGVTQSPTHLIKTRGQQVTLRCSPKSGHDTVSWYQQALGQGPQFIFQYYEEEERQRGNFPDRFSGHQFPNYSSELNVNALLLGDSALYLCASSLDQGARYGYTFGSGTRLTVV.

V and J are TRBV12-2 and TRBJ2-7; the D segment call TRBD1 is taken from the table without a DNA check. TRBV12-2 constitutes a pseudogene. The CDR3 runs to 13 residues. The CDR3 sequence: CASRTSHQGEQYF. CDR3 coding DNA: TGTGCAAGTCGCACCTCCCACCAGGGGGAGCAGTACTTC.

The sample holds one count of this clone. This rearrangement joins TRBV5-1 to TRBJ1-5, with 8 bases lining up with TRBD1. Germline values: CDR1 SGHRS, CDR2 YFSETQ. The CDR3 loop spans 18 amino acids. V gave up 6 bases and J gave up 2 bases; unmatched junction bases: 16. CDR3 in DNA: TGCGCCAGCATCATCCAGGGGGCGGGGGATAAAGGCAATCAGCCCCAGCATTTT. Protein sequence: CASIIQGAGDKGNQPQHF.

This chain connects TRBV5-4 to TRBJ2-5; D unresolved. V was cut by 5 bases and J by 3 bases, with 14 bases left in between. The V gene's germline CDR1 is SGHNT and CDR2 YYREEE (reference sequence). This CDR3 has 14 residues. The chain's CDR3 is CASSLSSVEETQYF. The CDR3, as DNA: TGTGCCAGCAGTTTATCGAGCGTCGAAGAGACCCAGTACTTC.

A remark on this clone: An end of the junction does not agree with germline; a read error may underlie this. The chain recombines TRBV3-1 (or the pseudogene TRBV3-2) with TRBJ1-2; maybe TRBD1 (6 bases). Germline lookup yields CDR1 LGHDT and CDR2 YNNKEL (reference sequence). This CDR3 has 14 amino acids. CDR3 region: CPEEGQNLSSGYTF. As DNA, the CDR3 is TGCCCCGAAGAAGGACAGAACCTATCTTCTGGCTACACCTTC.

The CDR3 loop reads CASSLGQGENSPLHF. For the CDR3, the DNA is TGCGCCAGCAGCTTGGGACAGGGGGAAAATTCACCCCTCCACTTT. The genes are TRBV5-1 and TRBJ1-6; 9 positions match TRBD1. This CDR3 spans 15 amino acids. The V gene end was trimmed by 0 bases and the J gene end by 7 bases; junction bases not matched to a gene: 2. Germline V gene sequence: CDR1 SGHRS, CDR2 YFSETQ.

The chain joins TRBV4-3 to TRBJ2-1, with 11 bases aligning to TRBD1. The germline V gene encodes CDR1 LGHNA and CDR2 YSLEER. This CDR3 is built from 15 residues. The junction had 4 bases not matched to a gene; V was cut back by 4 bases and J by 5 bases. The CDR3 DNA reads TGCGCCAGCAGCCCCGGACAGGGGGCGGACAATGAGCAGTTCTTC. It specifies CASSPGQGADNEQFF.

CDR3 amino acids: CATSREPTGYSPLHF. The CDR3 coding sequence is TGTGCCACCAGCAGAGAACCCACAGGGTATTCACCCCTCCACTTT. This chain joins TRBV15 and TRBJ1-6, with D perhaps matching TRBD1 (6 bases). The V end was cut by 0 bases, the J end by 8 bases, with 11 bases between. Germline assignment: CDR1 LNHNV and CDR2 YYDKDF (reference sequence). The CDR3 is made up of 15 amino acids.

The chain carries TRBV27 and TRBJ1-6; D uncertain. Per the germline V gene, CDR1 is MNHEY and CDR2 is SMNVEV (reference sequence). There are 14 residues in the CDR3. The V and J ends lost 3 bases and 11 bases respectively, with 14 bases between them. This CDR3 is CASSFSPRQAPLHF. The CDR3 region has the DNA TGTGCCAGCAGTTTCTCCCCACGGCAGGCACCCCTCCACTTT.

The chain links TRBV10-2 to TRBJ1-6, with 10 positions matching TRBD1. The CDR3 has 15 amino acids. Per germline, CDR1 WSHSY and CDR2 SAAADI. The J segment lost 9 bases and the V segment lost 7 bases, leaving 9 bases of the junction unmatched. In nucleotides, the CDR3 is TGCGCCAGCACCGAAAGTAGGACAGGGGGTTCACCCCTCCACTTT. Its translation: CASTESRTGGSPLHF.

The V call is TRBV28, the J call TRBJ2-7, with D unclear. The germline CDR1 and CDR2 sequences are MDHEN and SYDVKM. CDR3 size: 13 residues. V was shortened by 2 bases and J by 7 bases, with 12 bases between the two germline ends. This CDR3 reads CASSLPGTGEQYF. Here the CDR3 DNA reads TGTGCCAGCAGTTTACCAGGAACTGGGGAGCAGTACTTC.

The rearrangement joins TRBV29-1 to TRBJ1-1; unclear D gene. V gave up 7 bases and J gave up 1 base, with 7 bases separating them. CDR1 is SQVTM and CDR2 is ANQGSEA in the germline V gene. The CDR3 totals 11 residues. For the CDR3, the DNA is TGCAGCGGACACAGGAACACTGAAGCTTTCTTT. As protein: CSGHRNTEAFF.

The genes are TRBV4-2 and TRBJ2-1; 9 bases are a match to TRBD2. The CDR3 length is 17 residues. Germline values: CDR1 LGHNA, CDR2 YNFKEQ. Losses at the gene ends were 1 base for V and 5 bases for J; bases not matched to a gene: 9. CDR3 bases: TGTGCCAGCAGCCAAGTTTCGCTAGCGGGGCGGAACAATGAGCAGTTCTTC. Its translation: CASSQVSLAGRNNEQFF.

V usage is TRBV30 and J usage is TRBJ2-5; 7 bases map to TRBD1. The J segment lost 2 bases and the V segment lost 5 bases, leaving 14 bases of the junction unmatched. Germline lookup yields CDR1 GTSNPN and CDR2 SVGIG (reference sequence). This CDR3 is built from 16 residues. This CDR3 is CAWGNRTGLIQETQYF. As DNA, the CDR3 is TGTGCCTGGGGAAATCGGACAGGACTGATACAAGAGACCCAGTACTTC.

This clone was seen only a few times. The chain has TRBV19 and TRBJ1-5, with D perhaps TRBD1 (5 bases). Germline CDR1 reads LNHDA; CDR2 reads SQIVND (reference sequence). The V end was cut by 5 bases, the J end by 0 bases, with 11 bases between. The CDR3 extends over 15 amino acids. In DNA, the CDR3 is TGTGCCAGTAGTGACAGACAATTTAGCAATCAGCCCCAGCATTTT. Residues: CASSDRQFSNQPQHF.

This clone was detected only once. The chain is built from TRBV5-1 and TRBJ2-7, with 9 nucleotides matching TRBD2. The J segment lost 7 bases and the V segment lost 4 bases, leaving 9 bases of the junction unmatched. Germline values: CDR1 SGHRS, CDR2 YFSETQ. The CDR3 runs to 14 residues. CDR3 nucleotides: TGCGCCAGCAGCGTCCGCGGGGGGGCAGGTGAGCAGTACTTC. It codes for CASSVRGGAGEQYF. The variable domain in full, with the rest retrieved from reference TRBV5-1 and TRBJ2-7, is KAGVTQTPRYLIKTRGQQVTLSCSPISGHRSVSWYQQTPGQGLQFLFEYFSETQRNKGNFPGRFSGRQFSNSRSEMNVSTLELGDSALYLCASSVRGGAGEQYFGPGTRLTVT.

The chain couples TRBV12-3 or TRBV12-4 to TRBJ2-7, with D possibly TRBD2 on 6 matching bases. Trimming shortened V by 5 bases and J by 11 bases, and 16 bases separated the two germline ends. This CDR3 is built from 12 residues. The CDR3 loop is CASSLGTGRKYF. CDR3 DNA: TGTGCCAGCAGTCTAGGAACTGGGAGGAAGTACTTC.